At least ten counts were recorded for the clone carrying this T cell receptor (beta chain). Patients with uncontrolled infections, other autoimmune diseases, pregnancy or lactation were excluded. The sample is drawn from a study of T cells in Graves' hyperthyroidism and ophthalmopathy. Template material for amplifying TCR beta CDR3 regions consisted of RNA transcripts. The study used the HTBI primer set for a first-round RT-PCR of the TCR CDR3. Each CDR3 protein gets one entry after TCRdb re-called the multiplex PCR reads with MiXCR. The sample holds about 530,000 distinct CDR3 sequences; 17% are singletons and the top ten take around 17%. From germline, CDR1 is DFQATT and CDR2 SNEGSKA (reference sequence). V shed 3 bases and J shed 5 bases, with 8 bases lying between them. The length of the CDR3 is 12 residues.

J is TRBJ1-5 and V is TRBV20-1, with D uncertain. This receptor was identified in a woman aged 18-29 years with Graves' ophthalmopathy. Sequenced: blood. The CDR3 nucleotides are TGCAGTGCTAGGTCTGGGTATCAGCCCCAGCATTTT. This sequence encodes CSARSGYQPQHF.